The 22 T cell receptor beta chains below were found in one sample sequenced in a study of T cell changes during pregnancy in multiple sclerosis (dated by TCRdb to between 2018 and 2020). The library was produced with the immunoSEQ multiplex PCR assay. The immuneACCESS repertoire file appears here via TCRdb, limited to in-frame rearrangements. These files lack a portion of the clones; in checked studies, under half of the deficit traces to unresolved V genes, and the cause of the others is not known. The sample data list roughly 40,000 clones, and approximately 94% of these were observed just once. Approximately 1.7% of the sample rests with the top ten. Material: peripheral blood, obtained in the third trimester of pregnancy. Every receptor here comes from a female donor with multiple sclerosis, enrolled in a pregnancy study.

The chain has TRBV20-1 and TRBJ1-2, with 8 bases lining up with TRBD1. Trimming at V came to 6 bases and at J to 8 bases, leaving 5 bases not matched to a gene. Germline V gene sequence: CDR1 DFQATT, CDR2 SNEGSKA (reference sequence). This CDR3 region has 11 residues. For the CDR3, the DNA is TGCAGTGCCAAACAGGGGGTAGGCTACACCTTC. This codes for CSAKQGVGYTF.

The chain uses TRBV4-2 and TRBJ1-2, with TRBD1 identical over 8 bases. Losses at the gene ends were 4 bases for V and 6 bases for J; bases not matched to a gene: 10. Germline assignment: CDR1 LGHNA and CDR2 YNFKEQ. This CDR3 region has 15 residues. The DNA of the CDR3 is TGTGCCAGCAGCCGGGCCTCGGACAGGGTGCATGGCTACACCTTC. Residues: CASSRASDRVHGYTF.

This clone was seen only once. The rearrangement joins TRBV4-1 to TRBJ2-7, with TRBD1 as a possible D gene (6 bases). Per germline, CDR1 MGHRA and CDR2 YSYEKL. The CDR3 totals 15 residues. Trimming pared 4 bases from V and 3 bases from J, leaving 16 bases between. The CDR3 DNA follows: TGCGCCAGCAGCCGACAACAGGGTATCGGCTACGAGCAGTACTTC. Translation gives CASSRQQGIGYEQYF.

This clone appeared once. This sequence joins TRBV5-1 and TRBJ1-1; 9 bases map to TRBD1. The CDR3 consists of 18 residues. After removal of 0 bases from V and 5 bases from J, the junction contained 14 bases not matched to a gene. The germline CDR1 and CDR2 sequences are SGHRS and YFSETQ. CDR3 residues: CASSLGGYRGRSETEAFF. The CDR3, as DNA: TGCGCCAGCAGCTTGGGGGGCTACAGGGGGCGAAGTGAAACTGAAGCTTTCTTT.

V and J are TRBV5-1 and TRBJ2-2; D is perhaps TRBD2 (6 bases). V was trimmed by 4 bases and J by 3 bases, leaving 13 bases between them. Germline CDR1 and CDR2: SGHRS and YFSETQ. This CDR3 has 15 residues. CDR3 sequence (DNA): TGCGCCAGCAGCGCCGGGACTCACGACACCGGGGAGCTGTTTTTT. It encodes CASSAGTHDTGELFF. Supplemented by reference TRBV5-1 and TRBJ2-2, the full variable domain reads KAGVTQTPRYLIKTRGQQVTLSCSPISGHRSVSWYQQTPGQGLQFLFEYFSETQRNKGNFPGRFSGRQFSNSRSEMNVSTLELGDSALYLCASSAGTHDTGELFFGEGSRLTVL.

The chain employs TRBV7-2 and TRBJ2-5; D might be TRBD2 (5 bases). Between the trimmed V and J ends, which lost 0 bases and 5 bases, there was a span of 10 bases. CDR1 is SGHTA and CDR2 is FQGNSA in the germline V gene. The CDR3 spans 14 residues. CDR3: CASSLAGVLETQYF. CDR3 coding DNA: TGTGCCAGCAGCTTAGCGGGAGTTTTGGAGACCCAGTACTTC.

This chain links TRBV5-1 with TRBJ2-7; 8 bases are a match to TRBD2. In germline, CDR1 is SGHRS, CDR2 YFSETQ. There are 13 residues in the CDR3. The ends lost 4 bases at V and 5 bases at J; junction bases unmatched: 5. The CDR3 here is CASSKEAGDEQYF. CDR3 sequence (DNA): TGCGCCAGCAGCAAGGAAGCGGGAGACGAGCAGTACTTC.

The genes are TRBV5-1 and TRBJ1-4; D possibly corresponds to TRBD1 (6 bases). There are 14 residues in the CDR3. Germline V gene lookup returns CDR1 SGHRS and CDR2 YFSETQ. V gave up 0 bases and J gave up 10 bases, with 13 bases separating them. The DNA for the CDR3 is TGCGCCAGCAGCTTGGGGACAGTTGAAGGAAAACTGTTTTTT. It is translated as CASSLGTVEGKLFF.

The chain joins TRBV19 to TRBJ1-2; TRBD1 might be the D (6 bases). The CDR3 consists of 13 residues. From germline, CDR1 is LNHDA and CDR2 SQIVND (reference sequence). V dropped 2 bases and J dropped 6 bases, with 10 bases sitting between them. Here the CDR3 DNA reads TGTGCCAGTAGTATACCCAGGGGCCATGGCTACACCTTC. As protein: CASSIPRGHGYTF.

The V call is TRBV7-9, the J call TRBJ1-2; 7 bases are a match to TRBD1. Germline V gene lookup returns CDR1 SEHNR and CDR2 FQNEAQ (reference sequence). Trimming took 0 bases from V and 6 from J; bases not matched to a gene: 4. The CDR3 is made up of 14 amino acids. In DNA form, the CDR3 reads TGTGCCAGCAGCTTAGCCGGGACAGTTAATGGCTACACCTTC. This sequence encodes CASSLAGTVNGYTF.

V and J are TRBV4-3 and TRBJ2-3; D may be TRBD1 (5 bases). The CDR3 contains 15 residues. Trimming removed 1 base from V and 0 bases from J, with 8 bases in between. The germline gives CDR1 LGHNA, CDR2 YSLEER. This chain's CDR3 is CASSQAQGSTDTQYF. The DNA of the CDR3 is TGCGCCAGCAGCCAAGCCCAGGGAAGCACAGATACGCAGTATTTT.

The CDR3 region has the DNA TGTGCCAGTAGTATAGCGGTCAGGACTGAAGCTTTCTTT. Protein product: CASSIAVRTEAFF. The chain is built from TRBV19 and TRBJ1-1; D gene unclear. The CDR3 extends over 13 amino acids. V was clipped by 1 base and J by 5 bases, with 8 bases between them. CDR1 LNHDA and CDR2 SQIVND come from the germline V gene (reference sequence).

The rearrangement links TRBV7-2 to TRBJ1-1, with D possibly matching TRBD1 (5 bases). Germline-derived CDR1 and CDR2 are SGHTA and FQGNSA. The CDR3 runs 15 residues. V was pared by 1 base and J by 5 bases, with 14 bases between. This CDR3 is CASSLGGLGGTEAFF. The DNA for the CDR3 is TGTGCCAGCAGCTTAGGGGGTTTGGGGGGGACTGAAGCTTTCTTT.

The CDR3: CASSRTGYYQETQYF. The CDR3 DNA reads TGTGCCAGCAGCCGCACAGGGTACTACCAAGAGACCCAGTACTTC. V is TRBV28 and J is TRBJ2-5; the D gene is possibly TRBD1 (6 bases). CDR1 MDHEN and CDR2 SYDVKM come from the germline V gene. Trimming removed 6 bases from V and 0 bases from J, with 14 bases in between. This CDR3 has 15 residues. The full variable domain, rest sourced from reference TRBV28 and TRBJ2-5, is DVKVTQSSRYLVKRTGEKVFLECVQDMDHENMFWYRQDPGLGLRLIYFSYDVKMKEKGDIPEGYSVSREKKERFSLILESASTNQTSMYLCASSRTGYYQETQYFGPGTRLLVL.

The rearrangement uses TRBV6-5 and TRBJ1-4; D is unresolved. V was trimmed by 8 bases and J by 2 bases, leaving 6 bases between them. The CDR3 totals 12 residues. The V gene's germline CDR1 is MNHEY and CDR2 SVGAGI. The CDR3 sequence: CASSSTNEKLFF. In DNA form, the CDR3 reads TGTGCCAGCTCCTCGACTAATGAAAAACTGTTTTTT.

CDR3: CASREGQLYYGYTF. The CDR3 DNA sequence: TGTGCCAGTAGAGAAGGACAGCTGTACTATGGCTACACCTTC. This rearrangement joins TRBV19 to TRBJ1-2; D is possibly TRBD1 (6 bases). The V gene lost 6 bases and the J gene lost 3 bases, with 14 bases spanning the gap. The CDR3 extends over 14 amino acids. The V gene's germline CDR1 is LNHDA and CDR2 SQIVND (reference sequence).

The chain employs TRBV29-1 and TRBJ2-3; 8 bases align to TRBD2. The CDR3 is 13 amino acids. Unmatched junction bases numbered 7, after V lost 6 bases and J lost 5 bases. The germline V gene encodes CDR1 SQVTM and CDR2 ANQGSEA. Here the CDR3 DNA reads TGCAGCGTGGCGGGAGGTCGGGGAGATACGCAGTATTTT. Translated, it gives CSVAGGRGDTQYF.

The chain uses TRBV7-2 and TRBJ2-1; 9 positions agree with TRBD2. Trimming at V came to 1 base and at J to 7 bases, leaving 5 bases not matched to a gene. CDR3 length equals 15 residues. The germline V gene encodes CDR1 SGHTA and CDR2 FQGNSA. In DNA form, the CDR3 reads TGTGCCAGCAGCTTAGGAGCGGGGGGAGGTAATGAGCAGTTCTTC. This encodes CASSLGAGGGNEQFF.

The gene calls are TRBV19 and TRBJ1-1; D is possibly TRBD1 (6 bases). CDR1 and CDR2 (germline): LNHDA, SQIVND (reference sequence). Between the trimmed V and J ends, which lost 9 bases and 2 bases, there was a span of 13 bases. This CDR3 is built from 13 residues. The CDR3: CASRDISNTEAFF. In DNA form, the CDR3 reads TGTGCCAGCCGGGACATATCTAACACTGAAGCTTTCTTT.

Only one count was recorded for this clone. The rearrangement uses TRBV28 and TRBJ1-3, with D unclear. From germline, CDR1 is MDHEN and CDR2 SYDVKM. The V gene lost 3 bases and the J gene lost 2 bases, with 11 bases spanning the gap. The CDR3 extends over 15 amino acids. The chain's CDR3 is CASSLSGVTGNTIYF. As DNA, the CDR3 is TGTGCCAGCAGTTTGAGCGGGGTGACTGGAAACACCATATATTTT.

The rearrangement uses TRBV28 and TRBJ1-2, with 7 nucleotides matching TRBD1. The V gene end was trimmed by 1 base and the J gene end by 5 bases; junction bases not matched to a gene: 10. Germline CDR1 and CDR2: MDHEN and SYDVKM. The CDR3 contains 16 residues. The CDR3 reads CASSLSGTVGGYGYTF. The DNA for the CDR3 is TGTGCCAGCAGTTTATCCGGGACAGTAGGGGGTTATGGCTACACCTTC.

This chain links TRBV7-2 with TRBJ2-3; 7 nucleotides line up with TRBD2. V lost 5 bases, J lost 5 bases, and 16 bases stayed unmatched. Per germline, CDR1 SGHTA and CDR2 FQGNSA. The CDR3 contains 17 residues. CDR3 loop: CASSPTPRTRLVDTQYF. The CDR3 nucleotides are TGTGCCAGCAGCCCCACACCCCGGACTAGGCTCGTAGATACGCAGTATTTT.